Listed here are 20 T cell receptor beta chains from one sample, sequenced in a study of control samples from healthy donors and cancer patients. The repertoire was sequenced with immunoSEQ multiplex PCR; TCRdb's copy has only in-frame clones and lacks some. The repertoire holds some 120,000 clones, 88% seen once, with roughly 3.2% in the top ten. Sequenced material: blood. The source of these receptors is a man in his fifties or sixties in good health.

This chain links TRBV6-5 with TRBJ1-2; 8 nucleotides line up with TRBD1. The ends lost 1 base at V and 3 bases at J; junction bases unmatched: 4. The CDR3 is 15 residues long. Germline V gene lookup returns CDR1 MNHEY and CDR2 SVGAGI. The CDR3 DNA sequence: TGTGCCAGCAGTTACTGGACAGGGAGGGACTATGGCTACACCTTC. Protein: CASSYWTGRDYGYTF.

This clone has only one observation. The chain's CDR3 is CASSDPGTDSYEQYF. Here the CDR3 DNA reads TGCGCCAGCAGTGATCCGGGGACAGACTCCTACGAGCAGTACTTC. The rearrangement links TRBV10-2 to TRBJ2-7, with 7 bases aligning to TRBD1. The germline gives CDR1 WSHSY, CDR2 SAAADI. CDR3 length: 15 amino acids. Trimming cost V 3 bases and J 0 bases; bases outside gene matches: 5.

The V and J genes are TRBV19 and TRBJ2-2; TRBD1 is a possible D gene (5 bases). Germline CDR1 is LNHDA and CDR2 is SQIVND (reference sequence). Trimming cost V 6 bases and J 1 base, with 12 bases left between them. This CDR3 has 15 amino acids. DNA of the CDR3: TGTGCCAGTAGCTGGAGCAGGGTGAACACCGGGGAGCTGTTTTTT. Its protein product is CASSWSRVNTGELFF.

The chain employs TRBV2 and TRBJ1-1; TRBD1 aligns across 7 bases. The V gene's germline CDR1 is SNHLY and CDR2 FYNNEI. The ends lost 5 bases at V and 5 bases at J; junction bases unmatched: 14. The CDR3 has 16 residues. CDR3: CASSHSGTDRWTEAFF. CDR3 nucleotides: TGTGCCAGCAGTCATTCCGGGACAGATCGGTGGACTGAAGCTTTCTTT. The full variable domain, its missing parts supplied by reference TRBV2 and TRBJ1-1, is EPEVTQTPSHQVTQMGQEVILRCVPISNHLYFYWYRQILGQKVEFLVSFYNNEISEKSEIFDDQFSVERPDGSNFTLKIRSTKLEDSAMYFCASSHSGTDRWTEAFFGQGTRLTVV.

CDR3 nucleotide sequence: TGTGCCAGCAGCCCGTGGGCCCAAGAGACCCAGTACTTC. This sequence encodes CASSPWAQETQYF. The genes are TRBV14 and TRBJ2-5; D is undetermined. V was cut by 4 bases and J by 1 base, with 7 bases left in between. This CDR3 is built from 13 residues. The germline CDR1 and CDR2 sequences are SGHDN and FVKESK.

The gene calls are TRBV30 and TRBJ2-7, with a possible D match to TRBD2 (5 bases). This CDR3 has 13 residues. Germline CDR1 is GTSNPN and CDR2 is SVGIG (reference sequence). The germline V and J ends were trimmed by 1 base and 0 bases, with 7 bases remaining between them. CDR3 nucleotide sequence: TGTGCCTGGAGTGGGGGAGACTCCTACGAGCAGTACTTC. The encoded protein is CAWSGGDSYEQYF. Filled out from reference TRBV30 and TRBJ2-7, the complete variable domain reads SQTIHQWPATLVQPVGSPLSLECTVEGTSNPNLYWYRQAAGRGLQLLFYSVGIGQISSEVPQNLSASRPQDRQFILSSKKLLLSDSGFYLCAWSGGDSYEQYFGPGTRLTVT.

The genes are TRBV24-1 and TRBJ2-7; the match to TRBD1 covers 8 bases. J was trimmed by 5 bases and V by 10 bases; bases with no gene match: 3. This CDR3 has 11 amino acids. The germline V gene encodes CDR1 KGHDR and CDR2 SFDVKD. CDR3 in DNA: TGTGCCACAGGACAGGGCCACGAGCAGTACTTC. Amino acids: CATGQGHEQYF.

The rearrangement uses TRBV9 and TRBJ2-7; D perhaps matches TRBD1 (5 bases). V was pared by 0 bases and J by 6 bases, with 13 bases between. The CDR3 totals 14 residues. In germline, CDR1 is SGDLS, CDR2 YYNGEE. This CDR3 reads CASSVAQGASEQYF. The CDR3 DNA reads TGTGCCAGCAGCGTAGCCCAGGGCGCGAGCGAGCAGTACTTC.

The CDR3 nucleotides read TGTGCCAGCAGCCCAGGGAGAACAGATACGCAGTATTTT. Translated: CASSPGRTDTQYF. The gene calls are TRBV7-9 and TRBJ2-3; D is possibly TRBD1 or TRBD2 (5 bases each). Germline values: CDR1 SEHNR, CDR2 FQNEAQ (reference sequence). CDR3 length equals 13 residues. The V end was cut by 5 bases, the J end by 3 bases, with 9 bases between.

The chain is built from TRBV18 and TRBJ2-5; 8 bases match TRBD2. CDR1 and CDR2 (germline): KGHSH, LQKENI. V shed 6 bases and J 2 bases; nucleotides not matched to a gene: 2. The CDR3 contains 13 residues. The CDR3 bases are TGTGCCAGCTCCGGCGGGGGGCAAGAGACCCAGTACTTC. It specifies CASSGGGQETQYF.

V is TRBV12-3 or TRBV12-4 and J is TRBJ2-7, with D perhaps matching TRBD2 (5 bases). CDR3 length equals 11 residues. Trimming left V 6 bases short and J 7 bases short, with 10 bases between. The CDR3 reads CASSRTGEQYF. The DNA for the CDR3 is TGTGCCAGCAGCCGAACGGGAGAGCAGTACTTC.

This clone is medium-sized (0.01 to 0.1%). The chain is built from TRBV19 and TRBJ1-5; 7 bases fit TRBD1. With 3 bases clipped from V and 7 bases from J, the junction kept 9 bases outside the gene matches. From germline, CDR1 is LNHDA and CDR2 SQIVND (reference sequence). The CDR3 extends over 15 amino acids. The DNA of the CDR3 is TGTGCCAGTAGTATTCTTGACAGGGCAAGGCAGCCCCAGCATTTT. Translating gives CASSILDRARQPQHF. Variable domain in full (rest from reference TRBV19 and TRBJ1-5): DGGITQSPKYLFRKEGQNVTLSCEQNLNHDAMYWYRQDPGQGLRLIYYSQIVNDFQKGDIAEGYSVSREKKESFPLTVTSAQKNPTAFYLCASSILDRARQPQHFGDGTRLSIL.

The chain uses TRBV5-5 and TRBJ1-3, with a weak D call TRBD1 (6 bases). V was shortened by 1 base and J by 4 bases, with 12 bases between the two germline ends. Germline loops: CDR1 SGHKS, CDR2 YYEKEE (reference sequence). CDR3 length: 15 amino acids. The CDR3, as DNA: TGTGCCAGCAGCTTGCTTCAGGGGTCGGGAAACACCATATATTTT. Translating gives CASSLLQGSGNTIYF. The entire variable domain, with the rest obtained from reference TRBV5-5 and TRBJ1-3, is as follows: DAGVTQSPTHLIKTRGQQVTLRCSPISGHKSVSWYQQVLGQGPQFIFQYYEKEERGRGNFPDRFSARQFPNYSSELNVNALLLGDSALYLCASSLLQGSGNTIYFGEGSWLTVV.

The V call is TRBV4-1, the J call TRBJ2-5; 12 nucleotides match TRBD2. CDR3 length equals 15 residues. Unmatched junction bases numbered 4, after V lost 4 bases and J lost 4 bases. The V gene's germline CDR1 is MGHRA and CDR2 YSYEKL. CDR3 sequence (DNA): TGCGCCAGCAGCCTCGGACTAGCGGGGTTAGAGACCCAGTACTTC. As protein: CASSLGLAGLETQYF.

A single count supports this clone. The rearrangement joins TRBV30 to TRBJ1-5; D possibly corresponds to TRBD1 (5 bases). Trimming shortened V by 6 bases and J by 5 bases, and 14 bases separated the two germline ends. The length of the CDR3 is 13 residues. Per germline, CDR1 GTSNPN and CDR2 SVGIG (reference sequence). The CDR3 loop is CACTRDRDQPQHF. CDR3 sequence (DNA): TGTGCCTGCACCCGAGACAGAGATCAGCCCCAGCATTTT.

V is TRBV28 and J is TRBJ1-1; D may be TRBD1 (6 bases). Trimming stripped 7 bases from V and 0 bases from J, with 15 bases between. The CDR3 is made up of 15 amino acids. From germline, CDR1 is MDHEN and CDR2 SYDVKM. Here the CDR3 DNA reads TGTGCCAGCACCCCGGGGGGCGCCATGAACACTGAAGCTTTCTTT. It translates to CASTPGGAMNTEAFF.

This chain uses TRBV19 with TRBJ2-1, with D possibly being TRBD1 (5 bases). Germline V gene sequence: CDR1 LNHDA, CDR2 SQIVND (reference sequence). The CDR3 spans 13 residues. V was shortened by 2 bases and J by 7 bases, with 9 bases between the two germline ends. In DNA form, the CDR3 reads TGTGCCAGTAGTATACGACAGTTGAATGAGCAGTTCTTC. It specifies CASSIRQLNEQFF.

The chain combines TRBV18 with TRBJ1-6, with unresolved D. Germline V gives CDR1 KGHSH, CDR2 LQKENI. This CDR3 comprises 14 residues. The germline V and J ends were trimmed by 5 bases and 3 bases, with 8 bases remaining between them. The CDR3 DNA reads as TGTGCCAGCTCAGCAGGCTACTATAATTCACCCCTCCACTTT. Residues: CASSAGYYNSPLHF.

The gene calls are TRBV2 and TRBJ1-3; the D gene is possibly TRBD1 (5 bases). The CDR3 is made up of 14 amino acids. CDR1 is SNHLY, CDR2 FYNNEI, per germline. V was trimmed by 3 bases and J by 6 bases, leaving 12 bases between them. Here the CDR3 DNA reads TGTGCCAGCAGTGACCAGGGATTGGAAAACACCATATATTTT. This encodes CASSDQGLENTIYF.

The chain joins TRBV4-1 to TRBJ2-1, with a weak D call TRBD2 (7 bases). This CDR3 has 12 amino acids. Deletions cut 6 bases from V and 12 bases from J, with 15 bases between. The germline V gene encodes CDR1 MGHRA and CDR2 YSYEKL. The CDR3 spells CASRQGGSPQFF. The CDR3 nucleotides read TGCGCCAGCAGACAGGGAGGGTCCCCGCAGTTCTTC.